The T cell receptor (beta chain) under discussion was sequenced for a study of identical twins. With template switching, a universal primer site was added, and the cDNA carried unique molecular identifiers. Each CDR3 protein gets one entry after TCRdb re-called the 5' RACE reads with MiXCR. This table has approximately 94,000 distinct CDR3 sequences, 4.5% to 6.5% appearing once. This CDR3 has 15 residues. Per the germline V gene, CDR1 is KGHDR and CDR2 is SFDVKD. Between the trimmed V and J ends, which lost 7 bases and 5 bases, there was a span of 19 bases. This receptor was identified in a woman aged 45-60 years in good health. The V and J genes are TRBV24-1 and TRBJ2-5; D tentatively reads TRBD1 or TRBD2 (5 bases each). The sample was memory T cells sorted from blood. The CDR3 reads CATSARDVRSETQYF. Written as DNA, the CDR3 is TGTGCCACCAGCGCCAGGGACGTCCGGAGCGAGACCCAGTACTTC.